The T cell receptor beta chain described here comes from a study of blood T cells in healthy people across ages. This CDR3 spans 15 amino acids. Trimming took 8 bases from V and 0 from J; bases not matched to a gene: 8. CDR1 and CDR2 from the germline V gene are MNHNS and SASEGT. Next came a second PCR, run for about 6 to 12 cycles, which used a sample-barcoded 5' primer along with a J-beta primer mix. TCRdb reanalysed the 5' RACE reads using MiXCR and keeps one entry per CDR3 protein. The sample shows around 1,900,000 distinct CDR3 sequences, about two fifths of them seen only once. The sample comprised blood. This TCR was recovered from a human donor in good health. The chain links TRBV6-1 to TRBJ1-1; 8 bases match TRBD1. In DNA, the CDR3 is TGTGCCAGCCCGATGACAGGGGTAGTGAACACTGAAGCTTTCTTT. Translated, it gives CASPMTGVVNTEAFF.